This paragraph covers one T cell receptor beta chain sequence. Its antigen is currently unknown. Germline values: CDR1 MGHRA, CDR2 YSYEKL. The V end was cut by 4 bases, the J end by 7 bases, with 10 bases between. The CDR3 consists of 13 residues. The data belong to a study of shared clonotypes between healthy human individuals. Whole-study context: CD4 naive and memory got three plates each, CD8 naive two, CD8 memory one. General study findings and limits: Generation of non-shared clonotypes was less probable than generation of clonotypes shared by all four donors.

Every one of the donors was a Caucasian adult that lived in Nashville, Tennessee. Clones were sequenced by immunoSEQ multiplex PCR, and TCRdb holds only the in-frame ones, with some missing. The sample lists about 1 million clones, approximately 68% occurring once. Sequencing was carried out using memory CD4+ T cells sorted from blood. Stated subset: CD45RA-negative fraction. This clonotype was obtained from a man between 18 and 29 years old in good health. The chain employs TRBV4-1 and TRBJ1-4; D is perhaps TRBD1 (5 bases). This CDR3 reads CASSLQGVEKLFF. In nucleotides, the CDR3 is TGCGCCAGCAGCCTGCAGGGTGTTGAAAAACTGTTTTTT.